These T cell receptor beta chains were read from a single sample in a study of blood T cell repertoires in COVID-19. The protocol was immunoSEQ multiplex PCR, while the TCRdb copy is restricted to in-frame clones and leaves out a portion. The repertoire holds about 300,000 clones, approximately 86% seen once, with roughly 2% in the top ten. Input material: peripheral blood. Receptors originate from a man between 18 and 35 years old with active or convalescent COVID-19. Each CDR3 is given with its conserved first and last residue. D genes are given only for firm matches. Size is stated for part of the rows, as once, few or many counts, or as a class when the clone is expanded.

v_call	j_call	d_call	clone_size	cdr3_aa	cdr3_nt
TRBV15	TRBJ2-5	TRBD2	.	CATSRGLAVQETQYF	TGTGCCACCAGCAGGGGACTAGCGGTACAAGAGACCCAGTACTTC
TRBV5-1	TRBJ2-1	.	.	CASRRDDSYNEQFF	TGCGCCAGCAGGCGGGACGACTCCTACAATGAGCAGTTCTTC
TRBV7-9	TRBJ2-1	TRBD1	few	CASTQGVSGNEQFF	TGTGCCAGCACTCAGGGGGTCTCGGGGAATGAGCAGTTCTTC
TRBV25-1	TRBJ2-7	TRBD2	.	CASSDLRTSGSHEQYF	TGTGCCAGCAGTGATCTCCGGACTAGCGGGAGCCACGAGCAGTACTTC
TRBV5-4	TRBJ2-7	TRBD2	once	CASRFSGGAREQYF	TGTGCCAGCAGGTTTAGCGGGGGGGCTAGGGAGCAGTACTTC
TRBV28	TRBJ1-5	TRBD1	.	CASSDPTGNNQPQHF	TGTGCCAGCAGTGACCCGACAGGGAACAATCAGCCCCAGCATTTT
TRBV27	TRBJ2-7	.	.	CASSPVGARQYF	TGTGCCAGCAGTCCCGTGGGGGCGAGGCAGTACTTC
TRBV5-1	TRBJ2-7	.	.	CASSLGSAYEQYF	TGCGCCAGCAGCTTGGGTTCAGCCTACGAGCAGTACTTC
TRBV12-3/TRBV12-4	TRBJ2-1	.	.	CASRQAAGRIFF	TGTGCCAGCAGACAGGCGGCAGGGCGTATCTTCTTC
TRBV28	TRBJ1-2	TRBD1	.	CASSPGDRSHYGYTF	TGTGCCAGCAGTCCCGGGGACAGGTCCCACTATGGCTACACCTTC
TRBV6-5	TRBJ2-7	TRBD1	.	CASSYSGQGGEQYF	TGTGCCAGCAGTTACTCGGGACAGGGGGGCGAGCAGTACTTC
TRBV5-1	TRBJ2-3	TRBD2	.	CASSAVAGGPADTQYF	TGCGCCAGCAGCGCGGTAGCGGGAGGGCCGGCAGATACGCAGTATTTT
TRBV29-1	TRBJ1-1	.	.	CSAPTGNTEAFF	TGCAGCGCCCCGACAGGAAACACTGAAGCTTTCTTT
TRBV5-1	TRBJ2-1	TRBD2	.	CASSLEASGYNEQFF	TGCGCCAGCAGCTTGGAGGCTAGCGGGTACAATGAGCAGTTCTTC
TRBV18	TRBJ1-2	TRBD1	.	CASSLGQGLNYGYTF	TGTGCCAGCTCTCTGGGACAGGGGTTAAACTATGGCTACACCTTC
TRBV5-1	TRBJ2-3	TRBD1	.	CASSVTGEDTQYF	TGCGCCAGCAGCGTGACAGGGGAGGATACGCAGTATTTT
TRBV4-3	TRBJ2-2	.	.	CASSQETGSDTGELFF	TGCGCCAGCAGCCAAGAAACGGGGTCGGACACCGGGGAGCTGTTTTTT
TRBV5-4	TRBJ1-2	.	.	CASSAGTPPGYTF	TGTGCCAGCAGCGCCGGGACACCGCCAGGCTACACCTTC
TRBV6-5	TRBJ1-3	TRBD1	.	CASSRTGDPGNTIYF	TGTGCCAGCAGCCGAACAGGGGACCCTGGAAACACCATATATTTT
TRBV24-1	TRBJ1-2	TRBD1	.	CATRTGGYTF	TGTGCCACGCGGACAGGGGGCTACACCTTC
TRBV4-1	TRBJ1-2	.	.	CASSQDRQNYGYTF	TGCGCCAGCAGCCAAGATCGACAGAACTATGGCTACACCTTC
TRBV7-9	TRBJ1-2	.	few	CASSLWTNYGYTF	TGTGCCAGCAGCCTATGGACAAACTATGGCTACACCTTC
TRBV11-2	TRBJ2-5	.	.	CASLATETQYF	TGTGCCAGCTTAGCGACAGAGACCCAGTACTTC
TRBV10-2	TRBJ1-5	.	.	CASSEGRYSNQPQHF	TGCGCCAGCAGTGAGGGGAGATATAGCAATCAGCCCCAGCATTTT
TRBV5-6	TRBJ2-2	.	.	CASRLGGPLNTGELFF	TGTGCCAGCAGGCTGGGGGGTCCTCTGAACACCGGGGAGCTGTTTTTT
TRBV19	TRBJ2-1	TRBD1	.	CASSMMGQTYNEQFF	TGTGCCAGTAGTATGATGGGACAGACCTACAATGAGCAGTTCTTC
TRBV19	TRBJ1-1	TRBD1	.	CASSMTGGKNTEAFF	TGTGCCAGTAGTATGACAGGGGGCAAGAACACTGAAGCTTTCTTT
TRBV5-1	TRBJ1-1	TRBD1	once	CASSYRSPGQGLRNTEAFF	TGCGCCAGCAGCTACAGATCTCCGGGACAGGGGTTAAGGAACACTGAAGCTTTCTTT